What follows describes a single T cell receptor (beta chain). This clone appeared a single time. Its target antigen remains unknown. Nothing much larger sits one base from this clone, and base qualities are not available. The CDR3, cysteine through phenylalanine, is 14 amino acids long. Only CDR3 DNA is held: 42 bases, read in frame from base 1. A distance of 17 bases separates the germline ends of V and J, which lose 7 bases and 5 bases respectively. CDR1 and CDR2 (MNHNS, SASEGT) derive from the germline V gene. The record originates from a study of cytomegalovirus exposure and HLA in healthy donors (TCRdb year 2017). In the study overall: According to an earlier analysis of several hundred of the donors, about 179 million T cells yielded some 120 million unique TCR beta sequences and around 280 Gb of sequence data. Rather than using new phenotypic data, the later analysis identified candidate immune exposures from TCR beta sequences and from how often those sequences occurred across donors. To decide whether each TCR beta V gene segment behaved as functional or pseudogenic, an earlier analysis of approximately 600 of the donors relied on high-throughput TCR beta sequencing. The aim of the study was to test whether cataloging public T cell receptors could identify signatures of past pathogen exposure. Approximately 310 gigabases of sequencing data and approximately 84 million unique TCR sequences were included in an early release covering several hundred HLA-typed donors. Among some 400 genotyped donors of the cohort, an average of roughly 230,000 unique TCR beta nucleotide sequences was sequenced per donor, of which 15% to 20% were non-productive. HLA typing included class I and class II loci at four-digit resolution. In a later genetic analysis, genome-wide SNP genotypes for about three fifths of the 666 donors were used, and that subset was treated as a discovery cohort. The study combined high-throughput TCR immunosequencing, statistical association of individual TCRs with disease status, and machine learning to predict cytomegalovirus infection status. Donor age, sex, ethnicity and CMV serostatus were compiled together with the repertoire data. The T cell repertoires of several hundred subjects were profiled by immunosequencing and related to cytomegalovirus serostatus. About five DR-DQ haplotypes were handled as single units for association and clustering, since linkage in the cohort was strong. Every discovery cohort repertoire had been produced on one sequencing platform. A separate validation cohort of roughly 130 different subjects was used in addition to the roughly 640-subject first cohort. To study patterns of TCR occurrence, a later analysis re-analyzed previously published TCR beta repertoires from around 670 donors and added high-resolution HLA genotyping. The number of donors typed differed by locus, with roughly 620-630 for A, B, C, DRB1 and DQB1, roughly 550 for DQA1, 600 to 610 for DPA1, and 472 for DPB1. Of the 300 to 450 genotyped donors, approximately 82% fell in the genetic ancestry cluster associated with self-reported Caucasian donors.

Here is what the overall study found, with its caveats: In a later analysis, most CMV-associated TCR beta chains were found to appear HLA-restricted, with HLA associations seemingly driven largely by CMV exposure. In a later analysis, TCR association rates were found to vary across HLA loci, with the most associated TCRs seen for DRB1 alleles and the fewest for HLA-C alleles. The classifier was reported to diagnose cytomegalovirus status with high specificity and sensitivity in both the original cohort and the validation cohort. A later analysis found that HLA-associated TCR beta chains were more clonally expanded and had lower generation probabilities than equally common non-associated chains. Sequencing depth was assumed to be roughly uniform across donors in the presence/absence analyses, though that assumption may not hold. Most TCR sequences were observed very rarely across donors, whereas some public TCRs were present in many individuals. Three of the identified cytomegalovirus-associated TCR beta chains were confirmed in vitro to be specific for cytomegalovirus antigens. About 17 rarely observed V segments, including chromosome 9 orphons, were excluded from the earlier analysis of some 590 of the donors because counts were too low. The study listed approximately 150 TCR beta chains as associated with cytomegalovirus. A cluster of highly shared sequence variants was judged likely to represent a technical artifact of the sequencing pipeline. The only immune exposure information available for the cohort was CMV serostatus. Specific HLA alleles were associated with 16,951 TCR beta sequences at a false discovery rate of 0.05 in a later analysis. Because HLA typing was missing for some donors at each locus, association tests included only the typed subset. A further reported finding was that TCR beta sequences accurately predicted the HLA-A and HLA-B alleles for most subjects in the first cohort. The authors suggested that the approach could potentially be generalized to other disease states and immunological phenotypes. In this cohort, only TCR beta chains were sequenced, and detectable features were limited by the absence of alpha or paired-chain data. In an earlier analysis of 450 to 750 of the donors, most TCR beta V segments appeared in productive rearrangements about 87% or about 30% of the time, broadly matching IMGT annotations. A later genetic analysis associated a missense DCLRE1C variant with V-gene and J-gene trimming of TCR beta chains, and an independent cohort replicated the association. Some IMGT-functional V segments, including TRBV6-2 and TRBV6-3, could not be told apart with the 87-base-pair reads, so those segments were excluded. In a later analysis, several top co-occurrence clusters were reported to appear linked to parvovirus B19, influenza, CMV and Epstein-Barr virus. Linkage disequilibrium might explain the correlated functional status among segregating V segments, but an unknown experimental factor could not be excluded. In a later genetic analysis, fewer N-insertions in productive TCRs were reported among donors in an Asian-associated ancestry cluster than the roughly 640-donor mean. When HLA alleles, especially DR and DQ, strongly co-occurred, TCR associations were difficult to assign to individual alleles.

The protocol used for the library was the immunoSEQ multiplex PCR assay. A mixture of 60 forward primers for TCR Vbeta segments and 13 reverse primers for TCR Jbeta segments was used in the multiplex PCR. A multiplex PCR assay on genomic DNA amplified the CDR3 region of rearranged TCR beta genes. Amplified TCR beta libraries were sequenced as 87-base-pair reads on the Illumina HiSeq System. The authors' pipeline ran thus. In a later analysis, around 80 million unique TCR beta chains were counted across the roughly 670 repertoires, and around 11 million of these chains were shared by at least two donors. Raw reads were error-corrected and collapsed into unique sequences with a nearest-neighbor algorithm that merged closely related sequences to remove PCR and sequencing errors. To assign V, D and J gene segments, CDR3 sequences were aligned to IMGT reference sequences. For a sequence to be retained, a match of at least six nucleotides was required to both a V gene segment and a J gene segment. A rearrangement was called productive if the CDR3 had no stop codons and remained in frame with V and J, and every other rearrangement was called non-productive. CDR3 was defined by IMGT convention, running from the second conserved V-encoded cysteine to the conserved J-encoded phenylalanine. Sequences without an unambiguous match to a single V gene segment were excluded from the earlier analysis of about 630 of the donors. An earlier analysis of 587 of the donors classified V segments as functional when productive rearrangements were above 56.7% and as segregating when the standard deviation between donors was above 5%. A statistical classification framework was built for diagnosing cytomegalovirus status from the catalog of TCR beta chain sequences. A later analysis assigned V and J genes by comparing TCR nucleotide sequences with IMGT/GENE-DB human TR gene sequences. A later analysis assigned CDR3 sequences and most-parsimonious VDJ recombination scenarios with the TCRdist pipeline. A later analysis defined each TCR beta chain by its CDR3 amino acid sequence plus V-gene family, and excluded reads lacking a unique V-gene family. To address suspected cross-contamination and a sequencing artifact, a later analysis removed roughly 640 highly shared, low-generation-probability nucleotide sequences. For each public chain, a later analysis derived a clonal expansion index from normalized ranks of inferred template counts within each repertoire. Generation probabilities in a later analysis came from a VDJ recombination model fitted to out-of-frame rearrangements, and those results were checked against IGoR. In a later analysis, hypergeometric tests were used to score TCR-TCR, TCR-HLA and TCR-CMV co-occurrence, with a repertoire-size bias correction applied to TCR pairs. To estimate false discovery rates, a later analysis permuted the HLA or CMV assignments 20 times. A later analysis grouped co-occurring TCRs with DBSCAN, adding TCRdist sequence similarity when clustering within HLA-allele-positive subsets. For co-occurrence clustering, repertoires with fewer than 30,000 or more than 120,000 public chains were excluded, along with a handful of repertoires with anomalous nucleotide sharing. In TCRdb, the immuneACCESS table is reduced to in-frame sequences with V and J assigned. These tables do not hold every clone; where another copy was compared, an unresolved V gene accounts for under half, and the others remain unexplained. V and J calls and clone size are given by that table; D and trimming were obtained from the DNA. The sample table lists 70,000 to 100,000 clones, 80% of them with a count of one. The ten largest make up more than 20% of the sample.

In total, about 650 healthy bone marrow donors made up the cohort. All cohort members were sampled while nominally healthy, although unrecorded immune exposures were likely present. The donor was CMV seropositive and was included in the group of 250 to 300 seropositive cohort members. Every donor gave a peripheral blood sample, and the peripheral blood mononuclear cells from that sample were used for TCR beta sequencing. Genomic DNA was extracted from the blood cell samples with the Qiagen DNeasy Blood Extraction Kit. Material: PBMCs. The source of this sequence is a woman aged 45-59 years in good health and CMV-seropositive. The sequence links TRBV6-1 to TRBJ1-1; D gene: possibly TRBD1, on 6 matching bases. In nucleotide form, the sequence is TGTGCCAGCACCAGGGGAGGGGGGCATACTGAAGCTTTCTTT. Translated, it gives CASTRGGGHTEAFF.